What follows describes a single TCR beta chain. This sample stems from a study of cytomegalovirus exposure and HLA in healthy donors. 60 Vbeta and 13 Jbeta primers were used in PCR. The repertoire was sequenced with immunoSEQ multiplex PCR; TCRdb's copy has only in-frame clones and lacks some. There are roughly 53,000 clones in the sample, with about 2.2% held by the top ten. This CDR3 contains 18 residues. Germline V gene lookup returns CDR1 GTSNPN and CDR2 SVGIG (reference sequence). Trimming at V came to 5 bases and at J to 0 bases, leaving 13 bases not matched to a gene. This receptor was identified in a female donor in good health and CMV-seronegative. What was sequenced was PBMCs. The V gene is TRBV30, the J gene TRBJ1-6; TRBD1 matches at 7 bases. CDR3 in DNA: TGTGCCTGGCACCCGACGGACAGGCCCTTCTCCTATAATTCACCCCTCCACTTT. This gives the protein CAWHPTDRPFSYNSPLHF. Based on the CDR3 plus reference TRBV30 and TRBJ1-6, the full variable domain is SQTIHQWPATLVQPVGSPLSLECTVEGTSNPNLYWYRQAAGRGLQLLFYSVGIGQISSEVPQNLSASRPQDRQFILSSKKLLLSDSGFYLCAWHPTDRPFSYNSPLHFGNGTRLTVT.